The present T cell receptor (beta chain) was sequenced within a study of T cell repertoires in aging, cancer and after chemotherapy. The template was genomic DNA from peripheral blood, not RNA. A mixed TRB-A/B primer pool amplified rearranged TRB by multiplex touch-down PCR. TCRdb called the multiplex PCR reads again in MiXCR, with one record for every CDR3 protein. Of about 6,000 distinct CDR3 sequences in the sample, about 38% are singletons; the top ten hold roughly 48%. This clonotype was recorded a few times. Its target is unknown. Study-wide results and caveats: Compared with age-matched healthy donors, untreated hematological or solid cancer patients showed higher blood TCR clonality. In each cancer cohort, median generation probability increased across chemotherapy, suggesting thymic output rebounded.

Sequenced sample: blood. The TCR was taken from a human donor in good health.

CDR3 nucleotides: TGCAGCGTTGGGACAGGGGATAGGAAAAAACTGTTTTTT. Amino acids: CSVGTGDRKKLFF. V usage is TRBV29-1 and J usage is TRBJ1-4; 9 nucleotides line up with TRBD1. The germline CDR1 and CDR2 sequences are SQVTM and ANQGSEA. The V gene end was trimmed by 4 bases and the J gene end by 9 bases; junction bases not matched to a gene: 6. The CDR3 sequence is 13 residues long.